These 27 T cell receptor beta chains share one sample of origin, sequenced in a study of blood T cells in healthy people across ages. A J-beta primer mix and a sample-barcoded 5' primer were used in a second PCR of about 6 to 12 cycles. A single record per CDR3 protein comes from TCRdb applying MiXCR to the 5' RACE reads. The data show about 570,000 distinct CDR3 sequences, 25% to 30% seen once. The sample consisted of blood. Source of these receptors: a woman between 65 and 79 years old in good health.

This clonotype came up a few times. CDR3 sequence reads: CASSLTADTQYF. CDR3 in DNA: TGCGCCAGCAGCTTGACGGCAGATACGCAGTATTTT. The chain links TRBV5-1 to TRBJ2-3; D call uncertain. The CDR3 spans 12 residues. Germline V gives CDR1 SGHRS, CDR2 YFSETQ. The V end lost 1 base, the J end lost 4 bases, and 4 bases lay between the germline ends.

This clonotype has more than one count but fewer than ten. The V and J genes are TRBV12-3 or TRBV12-4 and TRBJ2-5; D is possibly TRBD1 (6 bases). Trimming took 3 bases from V and 4 from J, leaving 12 bases between them. CDR3 size: 14 residues. The CDR3 here is CASSFRGSVETQYF. In nucleotides, the CDR3 is TGTGCCAGCAGTTTCAGGGGTTCGGTAGAGACCCAGTACTTC.

There are a few counts of this clonotype. The chain carries TRBV4-1 and TRBJ2-1; D is uncertain. V was shortened by 1 base and J by 9 bases, with 10 bases between the two germline ends. CDR3 length: 13 amino acids. Germline V CDR1 and CDR2: MGHRA, YSYEKL. This CDR3 is CASSQVIAGEQFF. The CDR3 nucleotides read TGCGCCAGCAGCCAAGTGATAGCCGGTGAGCAGTTCTTC.

The chain joins TRBV4-2 to TRBJ2-7; no reliable D call. This CDR3 comprises 16 residues. Trimming removed 0 bases from V and 0 bases from J, with 12 bases in between. Germline loops: CDR1 LGHNA, CDR2 YNFKEQ. CDR3 DNA sequence: TGTGCCAGCAGCCAAGATCTCAGAGAGAGCTCCTACGAGCAGTACTTC. Residues: CASSQDLRESSYEQYF.

The chain joins TRBV6-2 or TRBV6-3 to TRBJ2-2, with D possibly TRBD2 on 7 matching bases. Germline V gene sequence: CDR1 MNHEY, CDR2 SVGEGT. This CDR3 spans 15 amino acids. Trimming cost V 2 bases and J 4 bases, with 11 bases left between them. This chain's CDR3 is CASSYLGGATGELFF. The CDR3 nucleotides are TGTGCCAGCAGTTACCTAGGGGGGGCCACCGGGGAGCTGTTTTTT.

The V call is TRBV7-9, the J call TRBJ2-5, with D possibly being TRBD1 or TRBD2 (5 bases each). The J call may be wrong; the DNA end is better matched by TRBJ2-1. The CDR3 sequence is 16 residues long. The germline CDR1 and CDR2 sequences are SEHNR and FQNEAQ (reference sequence). This CDR3 reads CASSDKGSLHRNEQFF. The DNA of the CDR3 is TGTGCCAGCAGCGACAAGGGGAGTCTTCATAGGAATGAGCAGTTCTTC.

This clonotype was detected a few times. This chain joins TRBV7-9 and TRBJ1-1, with a possible D match to TRBD1 (6 bases). This CDR3 spans 14 amino acids. The V end was cut by 4 bases, the J end by 2 bases, with 11 bases between. Per germline, CDR1 SEHNR and CDR2 FQNEAQ (reference sequence). CDR3: CASSWGQINTEAFF. Here the CDR3 DNA reads TGTGCCAGCAGCTGGGGACAAATTAACACTGAAGCTTTCTTT.

This chain connects TRBV20-1 to TRBJ2-1; TRBD2 might be the D (6 bases). Germline assignment: CDR1 DFQATT and CDR2 SNEGSKA (reference sequence). Trimming took 7 bases from V and 2 from J, leaving 18 bases between them. CDR3 length equals 15 residues. CDR3 sequence: CSGIRSGLTYNEQFF. The CDR3 nucleotides read TGCAGTGGCATACGTAGCGGCCTGACCTACAATGAGCAGTTCTTC.

The count of this clonotype is one. The J gene is TRBJ2-1, the V gene TRBV7-2; 7 bases are shared with TRBD2. Per germline, CDR1 SGHTA and CDR2 FQGNSA. This CDR3 is 19 amino acids long. Trimming at V came to 4 bases and at J to 0 bases, leaving 15 bases not matched to a gene. The CDR3 protein is CASSSPSPGTGGSYNEQFF. As DNA, the CDR3 is TGTGCCAGCAGCTCCCCCTCCCCTGGGACGGGGGGCTCCTACAATGAGCAGTTCTTC.

This chain links TRBV7-2 with TRBJ1-5; 9 bases are a match to TRBD1. After removal of 5 bases from V and 2 bases from J, the junction contained 1 base not matched to a gene. CDR3 length: 14 amino acids. Germline V gene data show CDR1 as SGHTA and CDR2 as FQGNSA. Here the CDR3 reads CASSGDRGNQPQHF. For the CDR3, the DNA is TGTGCCAGCAGCGGGGACAGGGGCAATCAGCCCCAGCATTTT.

This clonotype was picked up a small number of times. At one end the junction does not follow the germline gene, possibly because of a read error. The V call is TRBV29-1, the J call TRBJ2-1, with TRBD1 identical over 7 bases. The CDR3 is made up of 16 amino acids. CDR1 is SQVTM, CDR2 ANQGSEA, per germline. This CDR3 is CSVEEGVGQSYNEQFF. CDR3 coding DNA: TGCAGCGTAGAAGAGGGGGTGGGACAGTCCTACAATGAGCAGTTCTTC.

This chain joins TRBV19 and TRBJ1-2; D call uncertain. V lost 4 bases, J lost 6 bases, and 18 bases lay in between. Germline loops: CDR1 LNHDA, CDR2 SQIVND (reference sequence). CDR3 length: 15 residues. This CDR3 reads CASSTRPATGDGYTF. In DNA form, the CDR3 reads TGTGCCAGTAGTACGCGACCGGCCACTGGGGATGGCTACACCTTC.

V gene TRBV7-2 combines with J gene TRBJ2-5; weak D call: TRBD1 (6 bases). Germline-derived CDR1 and CDR2 are SGHTA and FQGNSA. Trimming took off 4 bases at V and 2 bases at J, with 11 bases between the two ends. The CDR3 consists of 14 residues. The CDR3 protein is CASSSLDRQETQYF. CDR3 nucleotide sequence: TGTGCCAGCAGCTCCTTGGACAGACAAGAGACCCAGTACTTC.

The rearrangement links TRBV29-1 to TRBJ1-1; D not certain. The CDR3 sequence is 11 residues long. CDR1 SQVTM and CDR2 ANQGSEA come from the germline V gene. Trimming stripped 3 bases from V and 2 bases from J, with 4 bases between. CDR3 bases: TGCAGCGTTGAGACTAACACTGAAGCTTTCTTT. It codes for CSVETNTEAFF.

The chain uses TRBV20-1 and TRBJ2-4; D uncertain. V lost 6 bases and J 2 bases, leaving 11 bases between the germline ends. Germline V gene data show CDR1 as DFQATT and CDR2 as SNEGSKA (reference sequence). This CDR3 spans 13 amino acids. This CDR3 reads CSAKTPSKNIQYF. DNA for the CDR3: TGCAGTGCCAAAACTCCTTCCAAAAACATTCAGTACTTC.

The chain employs TRBV20-1 and TRBJ2-5, with D tentatively TRBD2 (6 bases). The end of the DNA fits TRBJ2-7 better, so the J call may be wrong. This CDR3 is built from 13 residues. Germline lookup yields CDR1 DFQATT and CDR2 SNEGSKA (reference sequence). The chain's CDR3 is CSARDGRSYEQYF. Here the CDR3 DNA reads TGCAGTGCTAGAGACGGGAGATCCTACGAGCAGTACTTC.

Of note for this clonotype: Germline and junction disagree at one end, which may indicate a read error. The rearrangement uses TRBV6-5 and TRBJ1-3, with unresolved D. This CDR3 spans 16 amino acids. In germline, CDR1 is MNHEY, CDR2 SVGAGI. The CDR3, as DNA: TGTGCCAGCAGTTTAACCGACCCCAGCTCTGGAAACACCATACATTTT. It yields the protein CASSLTDPSSGNTIHF.

The chain links TRBV6-5 to TRBJ2-3, with 8 bases lining up with TRBD1. This CDR3 contains 14 residues. V lost 9 bases and J lost 4; bases outside the gene matches: 9. The germline V gene has CDR1 MNHEY and CDR2 SVGAGI. CDR3 coding DNA: TGTGCCAGTCACCGACAGGGGTTGCCAGATACGCAGTATTTT. Its protein is CASHRQGLPDTQYF.

This clonotype was counted between two and nine times. This chain links TRBV12-3 or TRBV12-4 with TRBJ2-7, with 7 bases aligning to TRBD1. The CDR3 consists of 16 residues. With 6 bases clipped from V and 0 bases from J, the junction kept 11 bases outside the gene matches. CDR3 protein: CASSPSWDSRSYEQYF. In DNA form, the CDR3 reads TGTGCCAGCAGCCCCTCCTGGGACAGCCGCTCCTACGAGCAGTACTTC.

A single count supports this clonotype. V usage is TRBV29-1 and J usage is TRBJ2-5; D remains unclear. CDR3 size: 8 residues. V was trimmed by 4 bases and J by 8 bases, leaving 2 bases between them. The germline gives CDR1 SQVTM, CDR2 ANQGSEA. The CDR3 loop reads CSVGTQYF. CDR3 coding DNA: TGCAGCGTTGGAACCCAGTACTTC.

The V call is TRBV3-1, the J call TRBJ2-1; a weak D match, TRBD2 (6 bases). The germline CDR1 and CDR2 sequences are LGHDT and YNNKEL (reference sequence). V lost 4 bases, J lost 5 bases, and 15 bases lay in between. The CDR3 runs 15 residues. CDR3 bases: TGTGCCAGCAGCCTGGACTACTTTCTTCACAATGAGCAGTTCTTC. Translated: CASSLDYFLHNEQFF.

The chain combines TRBV3-1 with TRBJ2-5; D not certain. The ends were cut back, 8 bases at V and 5 bases at J, with 21 bases in the middle. This CDR3 region has 15 residues. Germline V gene sequence: CDR1 LGHDT, CDR2 YNNKEL (reference sequence). CDR3 DNA: TGTGCCAGCGGCCTCTCTACTATGATAAGGGAGACCCAGTACTTC. This translates into CASGLSTMIRETQYF.

On this clonotype itself: One junction end does not reproduce the germline sequence, and a read error may be involved. The genes are TRBV6-5 and TRBJ1-1, with D possibly being TRBD1 (5 bases). The germline CDR1 and CDR2 sequences are MNHEY and SVGAGI. The CDR3 runs 13 residues. For the CDR3, the DNA is TGTGCCAGCAGTTACTCGGCCGAGGGGAATCGAGTCTTT. Translation gives CASSYSAEGNRVF.

The rearrangement links TRBV20-1 to TRBJ1-4, with TRBD1 matching over 9 bases. V lost 4 bases to trimming and J lost 4 bases; unmatched junction nucleotides: 4. The germline CDR1 and CDR2 sequences are DFQATT and SNEGSKA (reference sequence). This CDR3 spans 14 amino acids. DNA for the CDR3: TGCAGTGCTACCCAGACAGGGGGTAATGAAAAACTGTTTTTT. Translation gives CSATQTGGNEKLFF.

This clonotype was seen a few times. CDR3 amino acids: CSARDTGDGYGYTF. The DNA of the CDR3 is TGCAGTGCTAGAGATACAGGTGATGGCTATGGCTACACCTTC. This chain joins TRBV20-1 and TRBJ1-2; tentative D call: TRBD1 (5 bases). This CDR3 has 14 amino acids. Germline CDR1 DFQATT, CDR2 SNEGSKA (reference sequence). Trimming cost V 0 bases and J 4 bases, with 12 bases left between them.

This clonotype occurred a few times. The V gene is TRBV5-1, the J gene TRBJ2-1, with a possible D match to TRBD1 (6 bases). Trimming removed 1 base from V and 2 bases from J, with 10 bases in between. Germline assignment: CDR1 SGHRS and CDR2 YFSETQ. This CDR3 has 15 residues. Here the CDR3 reads CASSLLGQPYNEQFF. The CDR3 nucleotides are TGCGCCAGCAGCTTGCTAGGACAGCCCTACAATGAGCAGTTCTTC. The whole variable domain, remainder taken from reference TRBV5-1 and TRBJ2-1, is KAGVTQTPRYLIKTRGQQVTLSCSPISGHRSVSWYQQTPGQGLQFLFEYFSETQRNKGNFPGRFSGRQFSNSRSEMNVSTLELGDSALYLCASSLLGQPYNEQFFGPGTRLTVL.

To note about this clonotype: No conserved phenylalanine or tryptophan is present at the end of the CDR3, so a read error is the likely explanation. It is unclear where the CDR3 begins or ends on the DNA, so no DNA is shown, and the CDR3 is as TCRdb lists it. Here the CDR3 reads CASSFQGGSGIGI. The chain links TRBV28 to TRBJ2-7; the table's D call TRBD1 went unverified against the DNA. Germline loops: CDR1 MDHEN, CDR2 SYDVKM. From its first to its last residue, the CDR3 has 13 amino acids.